This TCR beta chain was sequenced for a study of regulatory T cells in long-lasting Graves disease. Study-wide findings and caveats: Accuracy could have been hurt by small sample size.

Time point: newly diagnosed GD, antithyroid drugs for less than 3 months. After RNA was extracted from PBMCs, the TCR library was made from it. Criteria from the American Thyroid Association guidelines were applied to diagnose Graves' disease. Germline V gene data show CDR1 as SGHKS and CDR2 as YYEKEE (reference sequence). The J segment lost 1 base and the V segment lost 4 bases, leaving 7 bases of the junction unmatched. The CDR3 has 15 residues. This clonotype was counted at least ten times. Its antigen is undetermined. To make TCR beta libraries, researchers used iRepertoire HTBI primers and Arm-PCR of CDR3 regions. TCRdb recomputed calls from the multiplex PCR reads with MiXCR, one row per CDR3 protein. The data show around 400,000 distinct CDR3 sequences, about 10% seen once. These data were likewise used in another study, on T cells in Graves' hyperthyroidism and ophthalmopathy.

The receptor's source is a young woman with Graves disease. The gene calls are TRBV5-5 and TRBJ2-7, with TRBD1 matching 8 bases. The material sequenced was peripheral blood mononuclear cells (PBMCs), taken at new diagnosis, from a patient treated with antithyroid drugs. The CDR3 DNA sequence: TGTGCCAGCAGCCAGGGACAGGTGGGGTCCTACGAGCAGTACTTC. Encoded protein: CASSQGQVGSYEQYF.